The clone carrying this T cell receptor (beta chain) was counted a few times. What it binds is unknown. TCRdb processed the 5' RACE reads anew with MiXCR; each CDR3 protein has one entry. The sample has hundreds of thousands of distinct CDR3 sequences; 7.5% are singletons. These data come from a study of identical twins. Study-wide findings and caveats: For monozygotic twins, models underestimated out-of-frame TCR alpha sharing. Cord blood's abundant beta clonotypes had fewer insertions, unlike memory repertoires.

In germline, CDR1 is MGHDK, CDR2 SYGVNS. Trimming stripped 1 base from V and 3 bases from J, with 18 bases between. CDR3 size: 17 residues. In addition, the sample was reused for a study of yellow fever vaccine responses in identical twins.

This clonotype originated in a woman aged 18-29 years in good health. The rearrangement uses TRBV25-1 and TRBJ1-1; D perhaps matches TRBD1 (5 bases). The sample taken for sequencing was CD8+ T cells sorted from blood. This chain's CDR3 is CASSESVRRGWDTEAFF. The CDR3 DNA is TGTGCCAGCAGTGAATCTGTCAGGAGGGGATGGGACACTGAAGCTTTCTTT. Together with reference TRBV25-1 and TRBJ1-1, the CDR3 gives the full variable domain: EADIYQTPRYLVIGTGKKITLECSQTMGHDKMYWYQQDPGMELHLIHYSYGVNSTEKGDLSSESTVSRIRTEHFPLTLESARPSHTSQYLCASSESVRRGWDTEAFFGQGTRLTVV.